This T cell receptor beta chain originates from a study of beta chain features in type 1 diabetes. General study findings and limits: TCRB CDR3s were moderately but significantly shorter in Type 1 diabetes patients in all four CD4+ subsets.

Of the isolated RNA, all was reverse transcribed, and so the sequenced material was expressed TCRB transcripts. Deep immunoSEQ sequencing covered naive, central memory and regulatory T cell samples. Measured with immunoSEQ multiplex PCR; TCRdb has only the in-frame clones, and not every one. The data show under 50,000 clones, around 70% seen once. This clone has only a few counts. The antigen remains undetermined. The ends lost 0 bases at V and 5 bases at J; junction bases unmatched: 9. The CDR3 consists of 16 residues. Germline-derived CDR1 and CDR2 are GTSNPN and SVGIG (reference sequence). Blood was drawn once from each donor into heparinised tubes. The draws averaged about 0.12 L.

The chain uses TRBV30 and TRBJ2-2; 7 bases fit TRBD2. The sequencing input was Tregs from blood. The sequence derives from a woman aged 18-29 years with type 1 diabetes. CDR3 in amino acids: CAWSVGLTSVTGELFF. For the CDR3, the DNA is TGTGCCTGGAGTGTGGGCCTCACTAGCGTTACCGGGGAGCTGTTTTTT.